This T cell receptor beta chain was recovered during a study of cytomegalovirus exposure and HLA in healthy donors. The PCR employed 60 Vbeta primers together with 13 Jbeta primers. TCRdb's copy holds only in-frame clones and misses some; the assay was immunoSEQ multiplex PCR. Of 150,000 to 200,000 clones in the sample, about four fifths are singletons; the top ten hold over 2.5%. As concerns this clone: Antigen: not known.

Everyone who donated was a healthy bone marrow donor. The germline V gene has CDR1 SGHTA and CDR2 FQGNSA. Trimming left V 3 bases short and J 1 base short, with 4 bases between. The CDR3 sequence is 13 residues long. Study results and caveats: About 87% or about 30% of the time was how often most TCR beta V segments were productive, according to an earlier analysis. High sensitivity and specificity were reportedly achieved when the classifier diagnosed cytomegalovirus status. A later analysis found most CMV-associated TCR beta chains apparently HLA-restricted.

The chain links TRBV7-2 to TRBJ1-3, with no clear D. Sequencing was performed on PBMCs. The receptor's source is a woman aged 50 to 65 in good health and CMV-seropositive. The CDR3 reads CASSFESGNTIYF. In nucleotides, the CDR3 is TGTGCCAGCAGCTTCGAGTCTGGAAACACCATATATTTT.